This entry describes one TCR beta chain. Its antigen is still unknown. Compared with germline, one end of the junction differs, possibly owing to a read error. These data are taken from a study of cytomegalovirus exposure and HLA in healthy donors. General observations from the study: Cytomegalovirus association was assigned to over 150 TCR beta chains. Sequence variants that were highly shared formed a cluster that was likely a sequencing artifact. CMV serostatus stood as the only immune exposure information on hand.

Researchers ran the PCR with 60 Vbeta and 13 Jbeta primers. Some clones are missing from TCRdb's copy, which holds only in-frame ones; the method was immunoSEQ multiplex PCR. This repertoire shows about 140,000 clones, around 81% found once; its top ten account for roughly 2.8%. Germline values: CDR1 MRHNA, CDR2 SNTAGT. The CDR3 loop spans 13 amino acids. Sequencing used PBMCs. The sequence came from a male donor in good health and CMV-seronegative. The rearrangement links TRBV6-4 to TRBJ2-7; 7 bases line up with TRBD2. The CDR3: CASSREASHEQYF. The CDR3 DNA is TGTGCCAGCTCACGGGAGGCCTCCCACGAGCAGTACTTC.